This passage covers 17 T cell receptor beta chains from one sample sequenced in a study of T cell responses to AZD1222 COVID-19 vaccine. Profiling relied on immunoSEQ multiplex PCR, and the TCRdb table lists in-frame clones only, not all of them. Among under 150,000 clones, 88% were seen once, and the ten largest hold over 13%. The source was peripheral blood, collected on day 0 of AZD1222 vaccination. These TCRs come from an adult in good health.

This chain links TRBV9 with TRBJ1-1; 12 bases line up with TRBD1. The V segment lost 4 bases and the J segment 3 bases; nucleotides outside the gene matches: 10. This CDR3 is built from 17 residues. Per the germline V gene, CDR1 is SGDLS and CDR2 is YYNGEE. The CDR3 loop reads CASSPRDRGQWDTEAFF. DNA of the CDR3: TGTGCCAGCAGCCCCCGGGACAGGGGGCAGTGGGACACTGAAGCTTTCTTT.

V and J are TRBV5-6 and TRBJ2-5; D is perhaps TRBD1 (6 bases). V lost 0 bases, J lost 4 bases, and 7 bases lay in between. CDR1 is SGHDT, CDR2 YYEEEE, per germline. The CDR3 runs to 13 residues. For the CDR3, the DNA is TGTGCCAGCAGCTTGGCAGGGGTAGAGACCCAGTACTTC. Protein product: CASSLAGVETQYF.

This CDR3 reads CASSRSQGWDEKLFF. The CDR3 bases are TGTGCCAGCAGCCGTTCACAGGGGTGGGATGAAAAACTGTTTTTT. The chain carries TRBV5-4 and TRBJ1-4; 7 bases agree with TRBD1. Germline V gene lookup returns CDR1 SGHNT and CDR2 YYREEE (reference sequence). V gave up 4 bases and J gave up 6 bases; unmatched junction bases: 9. The CDR3 covers 15 residues.

The chain links TRBV7-2 to TRBJ1-2; tentative D call: TRBD1 (6 bases). The CDR3 is 13 residues long. In germline, CDR1 is SGHTA, CDR2 FQGNSA. V was cut by 1 base and J by 3 bases, with 6 bases left in between. The chain's CDR3 is CASSLDRDYGYTF. The CDR3 DNA sequence: TGTGCCAGCAGCTTAGACAGGGACTATGGCTACACCTTC. Variable domain in full (rest from reference TRBV7-2 and TRBJ1-2): GAGVSQSPSNKVTEKGKDVELRCDPISGHTALYWYRQSLGQGLEFLIYFQGNSAPDKSGLPSDRFSAERTGGSVSTLTIQRTQQEDSAVYLCASSLDRDYGYTFGSGTRLTVV.

CDR3: CATSDSAEQFF. The CDR3 bases are TGTGCCACCAGTGATTCGGCAGAGCAGTTCTTC. The chain has TRBV24-1 and TRBJ2-1; D is uncertain. The CDR3 loop spans 11 amino acids. Germline-derived CDR1 and CDR2 are KGHDR and SFDVKD. The V end lost 2 bases, the J end lost 10 bases, and 5 bases lay between the germline ends.

The CDR3 coding sequence is TGTGCCAGCAGTGAAATTCAGGGGCGCCAAGAGACCCAGTACTTC. Translated: CASSEIQGRQETQYF. The chain couples TRBV2 to TRBJ2-5; D perhaps matches TRBD1 (6 bases). CDR1 and CDR2 (germline): SNHLY, FYNNEI. With 2 bases removed from V and 1 base from J, the gap between germline ends came to 11 bases. The CDR3 runs to 15 residues. Supplemented by reference TRBV2 and TRBJ2-5, the full variable domain reads EPEVTQTPSHQVTQMGQEVILRCVPISNHLYFYWYRQILGQKVEFLVSFYNNEISEKSEIFDDQFSVERPDGSNFTLKIRSTKLEDSAMYFCASSEIQGRQETQYFGPGTRLLVL.

The chain joins TRBV5-6 to TRBJ1-4; TRBD1 might be the D (6 bases). V was trimmed by 0 bases and J by 8 bases, leaving 8 bases between them. Germline loops: CDR1 SGHDT, CDR2 YYEEEE. The CDR3 has 13 amino acids. In DNA form, the CDR3 reads TGTGCCAGCAGCTTGGGAGGGGGAGAAAAACTGTTTTTT. Amino acid sequence: CASSLGGGEKLFF.

This sequence joins TRBV6-5 and TRBJ1-5; 9 bases agree with TRBD1. The CDR3 runs to 15 residues. With V trimmed by 5 bases and J by 1 base, 3 bases remained unmatched. Germline CDR1 is MNHEY and CDR2 is SVGAGI. CDR3 region: CASSRTGASNQPQHF. CDR3 in DNA: TGTGCCAGCAGTAGGACAGGGGCGAGCAATCAGCCCCAGCATTTT.

This chain uses TRBV6-6 with TRBJ1-2; D gene ambiguous. Germline V gives CDR1 MNHNY, CDR2 SVGAGI (reference sequence). The CDR3 totals 13 residues. Trimming took off 5 bases at V and 4 bases at J, with 11 bases between the two ends. CDR3 in DNA: TGTGCCAGCAGTCGAGACACCCTCTATGGCTACACCTTC. It translates to CASSRDTLYGYTF.

Only one count was recorded for this clone. This sequence joins TRBV6-2 or TRBV6-3 and TRBJ2-2, with TRBD1 identical over 8 bases. This CDR3 has 15 amino acids. Trimming at V came to 6 bases and at J to 3 bases, leaving 6 bases not matched to a gene. Germline lookup yields CDR1 MNHEY and CDR2 SVGEGT. The CDR3 loop is CASSPGQGDTGELFF. The DNA of the CDR3 is TGTGCCAGCAGCCCCGGACAGGGAGACACCGGGGAGCTGTTTTTT.

This clone was counted a few times. The J gene is TRBJ1-2, the V gene TRBV5-1; D ambiguous. The germline CDR1 and CDR2 sequences are SGHRS and YFSETQ. The CDR3 extends over 13 amino acids. Trimming took 2 bases from V and 3 from J, leaving 8 bases between them. CDR3 DNA sequence: TGCGCCAGCAGCTTTGTAACAGACTATGGCTACACCTTC. The encoded protein is CASSFVTDYGYTF.

This chain links TRBV3-1 (or the pseudogene TRBV3-2) with TRBJ2-3, with D perhaps given as TRBD1 or TRBD2 (5 bases each). V was pared by 0 bases and J by 2 bases, with 18 bases between. The CDR3 has 18 residues. The germline gives CDR1 LGHDT, CDR2 YNNKEL (reference sequence). The CDR3 protein is CASSQDSLGTFFTDTQYF. DNA of the CDR3: TGTGCCAGCAGCCAAGACTCGCTTGGGACCTTTTTCACAGATACGCAGTATTTT.

The chain links TRBV28 to TRBJ1-3; D may be TRBD1 (5 bases). V lost 5 bases, J lost 8 bases, and 7 bases lay in between. The CDR3 totals 11 residues. CDR1 MDHEN and CDR2 SYDVKM come from the germline V gene. CDR3 amino acids: CASSTGHTIYF. CDR3 nucleotide sequence: TGTGCCAGCAGTACGGGACACACCATATATTTT.

V usage is TRBV5-1 and J usage is TRBJ2-7; D call uncertain. Between the trimmed V and J ends, which lost 5 bases and 3 bases, there was a span of 9 bases. Germline values: CDR1 SGHRS, CDR2 YFSETQ. This CDR3 is built from 12 residues. The CDR3 nucleotides read TGCGCCAGCAGTCTACCCGGCTACGAGCAGTACTTC. This codes for CASSLPGYEQYF.

The rearrangement joins TRBV9 to TRBJ1-1; TRBD1 is a possible D gene (6 bases). V lost 0 bases to trimming and J lost 0 bases, with 6 bases between them. The CDR3 runs 14 residues. Per the germline V gene, CDR1 is SGDLS and CDR2 is YYNGEE. The CDR3 DNA reads as TGTGCCAGCAGCGTAGAGGGGGTGAACACTGAAGCTTTCTTT. As protein: CASSVEGVNTEAFF.

V usage is TRBV7-2 and J usage is TRBJ1-2; a possible D gene is TRBD1 (6 bases). From germline, CDR1 is SGHTA and CDR2 FQGNSA. The CDR3 has 13 amino acids. V was trimmed by 5 bases and J by 4 bases, leaving 11 bases between them. Written as DNA, the CDR3 is TGTGCCAGCAGCCCTGGGGGGGCCTATGGCTACACCTTC. Protein product: CASSPGGAYGYTF.

J is TRBJ2-7 and V is TRBV13, with TRBD2 identical over 10 bases. V lost 2 bases, J lost 1 base, and 8 bases stayed unmatched. The CDR3 totals 17 residues. Germline CDR1 reads PRHDT; CDR2 reads FYEKMQ (reference sequence). In nucleotides, the CDR3 is TGTGCCAGCAGCTTAAGGTCCAGCGGGGGGGCTTCCTACGAGCAGTACTTC. Protein product: CASSLRSSGGASYEQYF. Full variable domain (rest looked up from reference TRBV13 and TRBJ2-7): AAGVIQSPRHLIKEKRETATLKCYPIPRHDTVYWYQQGPGQDPQFLISFYEKMQSDKGSIPDRFSAQQFSDYHSELNMSSLELGDSALYFCASSLRSSGGASYEQYFGPGTRLTVT.